The 27 T cell receptor beta chains given below trace back to one sample, sequenced in a study of chemoradiotherapy in HPV16-positive cancers. The table came from immunoSEQ multiplex PCR; TCRdb's copy has only in-frame clones and leaves some out. The sample holds 900 to 1,100 clones, under 85% seen once. The sample in question was tumor tissue, obtained from a patient who underwent chemoradiotherapy. The receptor source for this set is a human donor with HPV-associated anogenital cancer.

The CDR3 reads CASSLQTGTEAFF. CDR3 bases: TGTGCCAGCAGTTTACAGACAGGGACTGAAGCTTTCTTT. The chain has TRBV6-1 and TRBJ1-1; 7 bases are a match to TRBD1. Trimming took 5 bases from V and 5 from J; bases not matched to a gene: 5. The CDR3 contains 13 residues. In germline, CDR1 is MNHNS, CDR2 SASEGT.

This clone was observed once. J is TRBJ1-2 and V is TRBV19, with unresolved D. Germline CDR1 reads LNHDA; CDR2 reads SQIVND (reference sequence). Trimming removed 10 bases from V and 4 bases from J, with 16 bases in between. The CDR3 consists of 13 residues. The CDR3, as DNA: TGTGCCACCACCGGACGGCGTACCTATGGCTACACCTTC. Its protein product is CATTGRRTYGYTF.

The chain carries TRBV20-1 and TRBJ1-1, with D perhaps matching TRBD1 (5 bases). V was cut by 3 bases and J by 11 bases, with 10 bases left in between. Germline loops: CDR1 DFQATT, CDR2 SNEGSKA (reference sequence). This CDR3 has 10 amino acids. The CDR3 protein is CSARGGEAFF. The CDR3 DNA follows: TGCAGTGCTAGGGGGGGAGAGGCTTTCTTT.

The V call is TRBV10-3, the J call TRBJ1-2, with unresolved D. V lost 2 bases to trimming and J lost 4 bases, with 8 bases between them. This CDR3 is 13 amino acids long. Germline CDR1 reads ENHRY; CDR2 reads SYGVKD. The CDR3 reads CAISEGLAYGYTF. In DNA form, the CDR3 reads TGTGCCATCAGTGAGGGACTGGCCTATGGCTACACCTTC.

This chain joins TRBV27 and TRBJ2-7, with TRBD2 identical over 12 bases. The J segment lost 5 bases and the V segment lost 5 bases, leaving 16 bases of the junction unmatched. From germline, CDR1 is MNHEY and CDR2 SMNVEV (reference sequence). This CDR3 region has 18 residues. CDR3 sequence: CASSVTGTSGPLSHEQYF. The CDR3 coding sequence is TGTGCCAGCAGTGTTACCGGGACTAGCGGGCCACTGTCCCACGAGCAGTACTTC.

The rearrangement joins TRBV28 to TRBJ1-3; the D is unclear. CDR3 length: 12 amino acids. Trimming cost V 8 bases and J 4 bases, with 9 bases left between them. The germline CDR1 and CDR2 sequences are MDHEN and SYDVKM. The CDR3 DNA reads as TGTGCCAGCGGGTTTTACGGAAACACCATATATTTT. Protein: CASGFYGNTIYF.

The chain links TRBV19 to TRBJ1-2, with 9 bases lining up with TRBD1. The V and J ends lost 11 bases and 5 bases, in that order; junction bases with no gene match: 12. Per the germline V gene, CDR1 is LNHDA and CDR2 is SQIVND (reference sequence). This CDR3 spans 14 amino acids. This CDR3 is CAATPGQGLYGYTF. The CDR3 nucleotides are TGTGCCGCAACCCCGGGACAGGGATTATATGGCTACACCTTC.

The V and J genes are TRBV5-1 and TRBJ2-1; perhaps TRBD2 as D (6 bases). The germline V gene encodes CDR1 SGHRS and CDR2 YFSETQ. Trimming left V 4 bases short and J 8 bases short, with 19 bases between. The CDR3 is 15 residues long. CDR3 sequence: CASSGGFGARDEQFF. CDR3 nucleotides: TGCGCCAGCAGCGGAGGGTTTGGGGCTCGGGATGAGCAGTTCTTC. The full variable domain, completed using reference TRBV5-1 and TRBJ2-1, is KAGVTQTPRYLIKTRGQQVTLSCSPISGHRSVSWYQQTPGQGLQFLFEYFSETQRNKGNFPGRFSGRQFSNSRSEMNVSTLELGDSALYLCASSGGFGARDEQFFGPGTRLTVL.

J is TRBJ1-5 and V is TRBV11-2; D not resolved. Trimming cost V 5 bases and J 4 bases, with 6 bases left between them. The CDR3 sequence is 12 residues long. From germline, CDR1 is SGHAT and CDR2 FQNNGV. CDR3 nucleotides: TGTGCCAGCAGCAGCACTAATCAGCCCCAGCATTTT. It is translated as CASSSTNQPQHF. Full variable domain (rest looked up from reference TRBV11-2 and TRBJ1-5): EAGVAQSPRYKIIEKRQSVAFWCNPISGHATLYWYQQILGQGPKLLIQFQNNGVVDDSQLPKDRFSAERLKGVDSTLKIQPAKLEDSAVYLCASSSTNQPQHFGDGTRLSIL.

The gene calls are TRBV20-1 and TRBJ1-1; D unclear. The CDR3 spans 11 residues. V lost 6 bases to trimming and J lost 5 bases, with 10 bases between them. CDR1 is DFQATT, CDR2 SNEGSKA, per germline (reference sequence). CDR3 nucleotide sequence: TGCAGTGCAGCCCCGTTTACTGAAGCTTTCTTT. Its translation is CSAAPFTEAFF.

This chain joins TRBV28 and TRBJ1-5, with a tentative D call TRBD1 (5 bases). There are 14 residues in the CDR3. Germline CDR1 is MDHEN and CDR2 is SYDVKM. V gave up 3 bases and J gave up 7 bases, with 13 bases separating them. The CDR3 region is CASSFRGGGQPQHF. The CDR3 DNA reads TGTGCCAGCAGTTTTCGGGGCGGGGGACAGCCCCAGCATTTT.

The chain links TRBV20-1 to TRBJ2-7; tentatively, D is TRBD1 or TRBD2 (5 bases each). This CDR3 has 11 amino acids. V lost 3 bases and J 7 bases, leaving 10 bases between the germline ends. CDR1 and CDR2 from the germline V gene are DFQATT and SNEGSKA (reference sequence). The CDR3 loop reads CSARTEGEQYF. The CDR3 region has the DNA TGCAGTGCTAGGACTGAGGGGGAGCAGTACTTC.

The rearrangement uses TRBV5-1 and TRBJ1-1, with D possibly TRBD1 on 6 matching bases. V was clipped by 5 bases and J by 5 bases, with 10 bases between them. In germline, CDR1 is SGHRS, CDR2 YFSETQ. This CDR3 is 12 amino acids long. In DNA, the CDR3 is TGCGCCAGCAGTCGCGGACAGACTGAAGCTTTCTTT. This translates into CASSRGQTEAFF.

The rearrangement links TRBV5-1 to TRBJ2-3, with D perhaps TRBD1 or TRBD2 (6 bases each). The V gene's germline CDR1 is SGHRS and CDR2 YFSETQ. Between the trimmed V and J ends, which lost 0 bases and 1 base, there was a span of 9 bases. The CDR3 contains 15 residues. Here the CDR3 reads CASSLAGARTDTQYF. In DNA, the CDR3 is TGCGCCAGCAGCTTGGCGGGGGCCCGCACAGATACGCAGTATTTT.

The chain joins TRBV25-1 to TRBJ2-5; D uncertain. The CDR3 has 9 amino acids. V lost 6 bases and J 13 bases, leaving 9 bases between the germline ends. Germline V gene data show CDR1 as MGHDK and CDR2 as SYGVNS. CDR3 sequence reads: CASSLASYF. The CDR3 DNA follows: TGTGCCAGCAGCTTGGCTTCGTACTTC.

The chain has TRBV7-9 and TRBJ1-1, with no clear D. Trimming shortened V by 1 base and J by 0 bases, and 3 bases separated the two germline ends. The CDR3 is 13 amino acids. CDR1 is SEHNR, CDR2 FQNEAQ, per germline (reference sequence). The CDR3: CASSLGMNTEAFF. The CDR3 nucleotides read TGTGCCAGCAGCTTAGGAATGAACACTGAAGCTTTCTTT.

V and J are TRBV28 and TRBJ2-1; the match to TRBD2 covers 9 bases. CDR3 size: 12 residues. V dropped 6 bases and J dropped 7; count of bases not matched to a gene: 1. CDR1 and CDR2 from the germline V gene are MDHEN and SYDVKM. CDR3 sequence: CASRLAGNEQFF. The CDR3 nucleotides are TGTGCCAGCAGACTAGCGGGTAATGAGCAGTTCTTC.

This clone appeared a few times. The chain links TRBV19 to TRBJ1-2; D unclear. The CDR3 has 13 residues. Looked up from germline, CDR1 is LNHDA and CDR2 is SQIVND (reference sequence). V lost 5 bases, J lost 5 bases, and 12 bases lay in between. The DNA for the CDR3 is TGTGCCAGTAGTGCTGGGTTCTTTTATGGCTACACCTTC. Translated: CASSAGFFYGYTF. The variable domain in full, completed from reference TRBV19 and TRBJ1-2, reads DGGITQSPKYLFRKEGQNVTLSCEQNLNHDAMYWYRQDPGQGLRLIYYSQIVNDFQKGDIAEGYSVSREKKESFPLTVTSAQKNPTAFYLCASSAGFFYGYTFGSGTRLTVV.

The chain couples TRBV5-1 to TRBJ2-2; D is undetermined. This CDR3 region has 14 residues. Trimming left V 0 bases short and J 4 bases short, with 7 bases between. From germline, CDR1 is SGHRS and CDR2 YFSETQ. In DNA, the CDR3 is TGCGCCAGCAGCTTGGCGACACGCACCGGGGAGCTGTTTTTT. It yields the protein CASSLATRTGELFF.

The chain links TRBV7-2 to TRBJ2-2; 7 bases align to TRBD1. Germline values: CDR1 SGHTA, CDR2 FQGNSA. V shed 5 bases, J shed 5 bases, and the junction held 11 bases outside the gene matches. This CDR3 has 16 residues. The CDR3 DNA is TGTGCCAGCAGCCTACCCAGGGGACAGATGACCGGGGAGCTGTTTTTT. Encoded protein: CASSLPRGQMTGELFF.

Turning to this clone: One junction end does not reproduce the germline sequence, and a read error may be involved. Here the CDR3 reads CASSQTCHTTKSGQRPDF. For the CDR3, the DNA is TGTGCCAGCAGTCAAACGTGCCACACGACAAAGTCGGGCCAACGTCCTGATTTC. This sequence joins TRBV6-4 and TRBJ2-6; D unclear. The CDR3 runs to 18 residues. Germline CDR1 reads MRHNA; CDR2 reads SNTAGT.

This clone occurred a few times. The V call is TRBV2, the J call TRBJ2-7; maybe TRBD1 (6 bases). This CDR3 contains 12 residues. From germline, CDR1 is SNHLY and CDR2 FYNNEI. V was clipped by 9 bases and J by 0 bases, with 9 bases between them. As DNA, the CDR3 is TGTGCCAGTAACAGGGCCTCCTACGAGCAGTACTTC. Protein: CASNRASYEQYF.

The rearrangement joins TRBV13 to TRBJ1-6; D possibly corresponds to TRBD1 (5 bases). The V gene's germline CDR1 is PRHDT and CDR2 FYEKMQ (reference sequence). CDR3 size: 14 residues. Between the trimmed V and J ends, which lost 4 bases and 7 bases, there was a span of 11 bases. CDR3 protein: CASSSGRSNSPLHF. As DNA, the CDR3 is TGTGCCAGCAGCTCGGGACGTAGCAATTCACCCCTCCACTTT.

J is TRBJ1-2 and V is TRBV6-5; D is unclear. Between the trimmed V and J ends, which lost 3 bases and 8 bases, there was a span of 16 bases. This CDR3 is built from 14 residues. Germline V gives CDR1 MNHEY, CDR2 SVGAGI. CDR3 nucleotide sequence: TGTGCCAGCAGTTATCGAAGGGATCAACGGGGCTACACCTTC. Protein: CASSYRRDQRGYTF.

V is TRBV19 and J is TRBJ1-2, with unresolved D. CDR3 length equals 13 residues. V lost 1 base and J lost 2, with 5 bases in between. Germline-derived CDR1 and CDR2 are LNHDA and SQIVND (reference sequence). The CDR3 DNA is TGTGCCAGTAGTATAGTCGGGAACTATGGCTACACCTTC. Translated, it gives CASSIVGNYGYTF. The variable domain in full, completed from reference TRBV19 and TRBJ1-2, reads DGGITQSPKYLFRKEGQNVTLSCEQNLNHDAMYWYRQDPGQGLRLIYYSQIVNDFQKGDIAEGYSVSREKKESFPLTVTSAQKNPTAFYLCASSIVGNYGYTFGSGTRLTVV.

The chain combines TRBV10-3 with TRBJ1-2; TRBD1 matches at 8 bases. The CDR3 is 13 residues long. Per germline, CDR1 ENHRY and CDR2 SYGVKD. V shed 10 bases and J 5 bases; nucleotides not matched to a gene: 9. The CDR3 region is CATRGQEFYGYTF. Here the CDR3 DNA reads TGTGCCACCCGGGGACAGGAGTTTTATGGCTACACCTTC.

V usage is TRBV30 and J usage is TRBJ1-4; D remains unclear. The CDR3 is 13 residues long. V gave up 2 bases and J gave up 1 base, with 5 bases separating them. Germline CDR1 and CDR2: GTSNPN and SVGIG (reference sequence). The CDR3 DNA follows: TGTGCCTGGAGTAGGGAAACTAATGAAAAACTGTTTTTT. This gives the protein CAWSRETNEKLFF. Complete variable domain (other parts from reference TRBV30 and TRBJ1-4): SQTIHQWPATLVQPVGSPLSLECTVEGTSNPNLYWYRQAAGRGLQLLFYSVGIGQISSEVPQNLSASRPQDRQFILSSKKLLLSDSGFYLCAWSRETNEKLFFGSGTQLSVL.